Each of the 8 T cell receptor beta chains below was sequenced from the same sample in a study of sequential checkpoint blockade in melanoma. Treatment denoted: randomized to nivolumab then ipilimumab (arm A) or the reverse (arm B). Only in-frame clones appear in the TCRdb table, and some are missing; sequencing was by immunoSEQ multiplex PCR. Of around 13,000 clones in the sample, roughly 70% are singletons; the top ten hold 25% to 30%. The material sequenced was CD8+ T cells sorted from blood (inferred from file names), taken from a patient given nivolumab and ipilimumab in sequence. The receptors derive from a human donor with melanoma.

This rearrangement joins TRBV7-6 to TRBJ2-1; tentatively, D is TRBD2 (6 bases). Trimming took off 1 base at V and 3 bases at J, with 10 bases between the two ends. CDR1 and CDR2 (germline): SGHVS, FNYEAQ. The CDR3 spans 15 residues. As DNA, the CDR3 is TGTGCCAGCAGCTTAGAGTGGGGAGGCTACAATGAGCAGTTCTTC. It translates to CASSLEWGGYNEQFF.

The rearrangement joins TRBV5-6 to TRBJ2-3; D is possibly TRBD2 (5 bases). CDR1 is SGHDT and CDR2 is YYEEEE in the germline V gene. CDR3 length: 15 amino acids. Trimming shortened V by 0 bases and J by 1 base, and 9 bases separated the two germline ends. The CDR3 loop reads CASSLGRRRTDTQYF. The CDR3 bases are TGTGCCAGCAGCTTGGGACGGAGGCGCACAGATACGCAGTATTTT.

CDR3 bases: TGTGCCAGCAGCGTAGGAGCGGGAGCCTTGAAGACCCAGTACTTC. Encoded protein: CASSVGAGALKTQYF. The chain couples TRBV9 to TRBJ2-5; 8 nucleotides align to TRBD2. V shed 0 bases, J shed 6 bases, and the junction held 7 bases outside the gene matches. The germline V gene has CDR1 SGDLS and CDR2 YYNGEE. The length of the CDR3 is 15 residues.

The chain is built from TRBV6-4 and TRBJ1-1; a weak D match, TRBD1 (6 bases). This CDR3 is 12 amino acids long. The V end lost 2 bases, the J end lost 11 bases, and 12 bases lay between the germline ends. Per germline, CDR1 MRHNA and CDR2 SNTAGT. The CDR3 reads CASSDGGGEAFF. The CDR3 bases are TGTGCCAGCAGTGACGGGGGGGGCGAGGCTTTCTTT.

This clone was detected a few times. This sequence joins TRBV2 and TRBJ2-7; a possible D gene is TRBD1 (6 bases). Germline V gene lookup returns CDR1 SNHLY and CDR2 FYNNEI. V was trimmed by 8 bases and J by 5 bases, leaving 22 bases between them. This CDR3 region has 15 residues. CDR3 nucleotide sequence: TGTGCCAGCCTTCGTTTGCAGGGGATTGCTGACGAGCAGTACTTC. This codes for CASLRLQGIADEQYF.

A few counts support this clone. The chain uses TRBV4-3 and TRBJ1-2; D is ambiguous. Germline V gene sequence: CDR1 LGHNA, CDR2 YSLEER. V was pared by 5 bases and J by 4 bases, with 11 bases between. The CDR3 covers 13 residues. CDR3: CASSFDKTYGYTF. In nucleotides, the CDR3 is TGCGCCAGCAGCTTCGACAAGACCTATGGCTACACCTTC.

The chain combines TRBV30 with TRBJ1-1; TRBD1 might be the D (5 bases). Trimming stripped 0 bases from V and 7 bases from J, with 12 bases between. The CDR3 consists of 13 residues. Looked up from germline, CDR1 is GTSNPN and CDR2 is SVGIG (reference sequence). CDR3 region: CAWSVSGASEAFF. Written as DNA, the CDR3 is TGTGCCTGGAGTGTATCTGGGGCGAGTGAAGCTTTCTTT.

The chain uses TRBV6-6 and TRBJ2-1, with D possibly being TRBD2 (5 bases). CDR1 is MNHNY and CDR2 is SVGAGI in the germline V gene (reference sequence). This CDR3 comprises 16 residues. Trimming pared 2 bases from V and 2 bases from J, leaving 13 bases between. As DNA, the CDR3 is TGTGCCAGCAGTTACATCCCGGGGTTTACCTACAATGAGCAGTTCTTC. Amino acid sequence: CASSYIPGFTYNEQFF.